The 32 T cell receptor beta chains below all came from one sample that was sequenced in a study of Tregs in tolerant kidney transplant recipients. Produced via immunoSEQ multiplex PCR; TCRdb's table is partial and in-frame only. This table has tens of thousands of clones, less than 90% appearing once. Specimen: CD4+ T cells from blood, collected before the transplant. The receptors stem from a human donor who received a combined kidney and bone marrow transplant.

The chain couples TRBV15 to TRBJ2-5; TRBD1 matches 8 bases. The CDR3 covers 16 residues. The ends lost 1 base at V and 5 bases at J; junction bases unmatched: 9. CDR1 and CDR2 (germline): LNHNV, YYDKDF (reference sequence). The CDR3 DNA follows: TGTGCCACCAGCAGAGCTGTGCAGGGGGCTTTGGAGACCCAGTACTTC. It translates to CATSRAVQGALETQYF.

The genes are TRBV6-1 and TRBJ2-7, with 9 bases matching TRBD1. Germline CDR1 and CDR2: MNHNS and SASEGT. V shed 6 bases and J 3 bases; nucleotides not matched to a gene: 6. The CDR3 is 14 amino acids. CDR3 sequence (DNA): TGTGCCAGCAGAATGGGACAGGGTAACTACGAGCAGTACTTC. Its translation: CASRMGQGNYEQYF.

The J gene is TRBJ2-1, the V gene TRBV30; tentatively, D is TRBD2 (6 bases). The CDR3 contains 12 residues. Germline lookup yields CDR1 GTSNPN and CDR2 SVGIG (reference sequence). V lost 2 bases, J lost 9 bases, and 11 bases lay in between. The CDR3 bases are TGTGCCTGGAGTCCCCCAGCGGGTGAGCAGTTCTTC. Translation: CAWSPPAGEQFF. Complete variable domain (other parts from reference TRBV30 and TRBJ2-1): SQTIHQWPATLVQPVGSPLSLECTVEGTSNPNLYWYRQAAGRGLQLLFYSVGIGQISSEVPQNLSASRPQDRQFILSSKKLLLSDSGFYLCAWSPPAGEQFFGPGTRLTVL.

The J gene is TRBJ2-6, the V gene TRBV19; a weak D match, TRBD1 (6 bases). Trimming removed 6 bases from V and 4 bases from J, with 25 bases in between. Germline V lookup: CDR1 LNHDA, CDR2 SQIVND (reference sequence). This CDR3 region has 19 residues. This CDR3 is CASRGQGRTAISGANVLTF. The CDR3 region has the DNA TGTGCCAGTAGGGGACAAGGAAGGACAGCCATAAGCGGGGCCAACGTCCTGACTTTC.

CDR3 DNA: TGTGCCAGCAGTCAGCGACTAGCGGGAGCGGTAGAGCAGTACTTC. Protein: CASSQRLAGAVEQYF. The rearrangement uses TRBV6-6 and TRBJ2-7; the match to TRBD2 covers 12 bases. The trim removed 5 bases at V and 7 bases at J, leaving 9 bases unmatched. Germline assignment: CDR1 MNHNY and CDR2 SVGAGI (reference sequence). There are 15 residues in the CDR3.

This chain connects TRBV7-9 to TRBJ1-2, with D possibly matching TRBD1 (5 bases). Germline V gene sequence: CDR1 SEHNR, CDR2 FQNEAQ (reference sequence). Trimming took off 3 bases at V and 8 bases at J, with 13 bases between the two ends. CDR3 size: 13 residues. The chain's CDR3 is CASSLGGVGGYTF. The CDR3 DNA follows: TGTGCCAGCAGCTTGGGGGGAGTAGGGGGCTACACCTTC.

This chain uses TRBV2 with TRBJ2-5, with 7 nucleotides matching TRBD2. CDR1 is SNHLY and CDR2 is FYNNEI in the germline V gene. Trimming cost V 7 bases and J 5 bases; bases outside gene matches: 10. This CDR3 spans 14 amino acids. In DNA form, the CDR3 reads TGTGCCAGCAAGAGGCGGGAGCTGGCCGAGACCCAGTACTTC. This encodes CASKRRELAETQYF.

V usage is TRBV11-2 and J usage is TRBJ2-1; 15 positions match TRBD2. The CDR3 is 17 amino acids. Germline CDR1 SGHAT, CDR2 FQNNGV. V shed 6 bases, J shed 9 bases, and the junction held 12 bases outside the gene matches. CDR3 protein: CASRLTLGLAGGFEQFF. In DNA form, the CDR3 reads TGTGCCAGCAGACTTACCCTCGGACTAGCGGGAGGGTTTGAGCAGTTCTTC. The full variable domain, in which reference TRBV11-2 and TRBJ2-1 provide the parts outside the CDR3, is EAGVAQSPRYKIIEKRQSVAFWCNPISGHATLYWYQQILGQGPKLLIQFQNNGVVDDSQLPKDRFSAERLKGVDSTLKIQPAKLEDSAVYLCASRLTLGLAGGFEQFFGPGTRLTVL.

V and J are TRBV30 and TRBJ1-4; the match to TRBD1 covers 9 bases. This CDR3 is built from 15 residues. Trimming at V came to 1 base and at J to 8 bases, leaving 8 bases not matched to a gene. Germline lookup yields CDR1 GTSNPN and CDR2 SVGIG (reference sequence). DNA for the CDR3: TGTGCCTGGAGTGGCCTCGGGACAGGGAGCGAAAAACTGTTTTTT. This sequence encodes CAWSGLGTGSEKLFF.

The J gene is TRBJ2-7, the V gene TRBV5-1; D unresolved. The V gene's germline CDR1 is SGHRS and CDR2 YFSETQ. CDR3 length equals 14 residues. V dropped 0 bases and J dropped 1 base, with 8 bases sitting between them. Here the CDR3 DNA reads TGCGCCAGCAGCTTGGGGGCAGAATCCTACGAGCAGTACTTC. It encodes CASSLGAESYEQYF.

Regarding this clone: Mismatch with germline at one junction end may stem from a read error. This chain uses TRBV5-6 with TRBJ1-1; 7 bases are a match to TRBD1. This CDR3 region has 17 residues. CDR1 is SGHDT, CDR2 YYEEEE, per germline. The DNA of the CDR3 is TGTGCCAGCAGCTCCCTCCGTATTGAGGGGGCGCCGATTTTCAGCCTCTTT. This translates into CASSSLRIEGAPIFSLF.

This chain joins TRBV5-1 and TRBJ1-2, with TRBD1 identical over 8 bases. CDR3 length equals 13 residues. The V and J ends lost 3 bases and 6 bases, in that order; junction bases with no gene match: 4. Germline CDR1 is SGHRS and CDR2 is YFSETQ. The CDR3 DNA reads as TGCGCCAGCAGCTCCCGACAGGGGAATGGCTACACCTTC. The encoded protein is CASSSRQGNGYTF. The full variable domain, completed using reference TRBV5-1 and TRBJ1-2, is KAGVTQTPRYLIKTRGQQVTLSCSPISGHRSVSWYQQTPGQGLQFLFEYFSETQRNKGNFPGRFSGRQFSNSRSEMNVSTLELGDSALYLCASSSRQGNGYTFGSGTRLTVV.

The chain is built from TRBV5-6 and TRBJ1-2, with 10 bases matching TRBD1. Germline CDR1 SGHDT, CDR2 YYEEEE. This CDR3 has 16 residues. V lost 2 bases and J lost 7; bases outside the gene matches: 11. The DNA of the CDR3 is TGTGCCAGCAGCTTTCGTAGGACAGGGGGTCTAGGTGGCTACACCTTC. Its translation: CASSFRRTGGLGGYTF.

The rearrangement joins TRBV28 to TRBJ2-7, with D possibly TRBD1 on 6 matching bases. Germline V lookup: CDR1 MDHEN, CDR2 SYDVKM. The germline V and J ends were trimmed by 6 bases and 2 bases, with 11 bases remaining between them. This CDR3 spans 13 amino acids. The CDR3 loop is CASRDSPPYEQYF. The CDR3 DNA reads as TGTGCCAGCAGGGACAGCCCTCCCTACGAGCAGTACTTC.

The chain uses TRBV19 and TRBJ1-2, with D unclear. Germline assignment: CDR1 LNHDA and CDR2 SQIVND (reference sequence). The CDR3 is 14 residues long. The ends were cut back, 6 bases at V and 1 base at J, with 12 bases in the middle. For the CDR3, the DNA is TGTGCCAGTAGGCGCCGGGATTTTAACTATGGCTACACCTTC. It translates to CASRRRDFNYGYTF. Full variable domain (outside the CDR3, taken from reference TRBV19 and TRBJ1-2): DGGITQSPKYLFRKEGQNVTLSCEQNLNHDAMYWYRQDPGQGLRLIYYSQIVNDFQKGDIAEGYSVSREKKESFPLTVTSAQKNPTAFYLCASRRRDFNYGYTFGSGTRLTVV.

The chain employs TRBV10-3 and TRBJ2-2, with no clear D. The CDR3 consists of 15 residues. Trimming took off 0 bases at V and 2 bases at J, with 7 bases between the two ends. Germline V gives CDR1 ENHRY, CDR2 SYGVKD. The CDR3 DNA follows: TGTGCCATCAGTGAGTCGGCGACAAACACCGGGGAGCTGTTTTTT. Translating it yields CAISESATNTGELFF.

V usage is TRBV5-6 and J usage is TRBJ1-2, with 7 bases identical to TRBD1. V lost 1 base and J lost 3; bases outside the gene matches: 9. The CDR3 has 16 residues. CDR1 and CDR2 (germline): SGHDT, YYEEEE. The DNA of the CDR3 is TGTGCCAGCAGCTTGCGTTCGATCACAGGGGACTATGGCTACACCTTC. This encodes CASSLRSITGDYGYTF.

The V gene is TRBV28, the J gene TRBJ2-7, with D possibly TRBD2 on 6 matching bases. The V gene's germline CDR1 is MDHEN and CDR2 SYDVKM. Trimming left V 9 bases short and J 6 bases short, with 15 bases between. The CDR3 contains 12 residues. The CDR3 DNA is TGTGCCAGTCGGCGGGATAGGTTCGAGCAGTACTTC. This codes for CASRRDRFEQYF. The full variable domain, completed using reference TRBV28 and TRBJ2-7, is DVKVTQSSRYLVKRTGEKVFLECVQDMDHENMFWYRQDPGLGLRLIYFSYDVKMKEKGDIPEGYSVSREKKERFSLILESASTNQTSMYLCASRRDRFEQYFGPGTRLTVT.

The rearrangement uses TRBV4-1 and TRBJ1-5; 8 bases line up with TRBD1. This CDR3 region has 14 residues. Germline-derived CDR1 and CDR2 are MGHRA and YSYEKL. After removal of 2 bases from V and 9 bases from J, the junction contained 6 bases not matched to a gene. In DNA form, the CDR3 reads TGCGCCAGCAGCCAAAGACAGGGGAGGGGGCCCCAGCATTTT. It codes for CASSQRQGRGPQHF.

The V call is TRBV5-1, the J call TRBJ1-1, with TRBD1 matching over 8 bases. The trim removed 4 bases at V and 6 bases at J, leaving 11 bases unmatched. This CDR3 region has 15 residues. Germline V gene data show CDR1 as SGHRS and CDR2 as YFSETQ. The CDR3 DNA reads TGCGCCAGCAGCGGGAGCCAGGGGGCGCTGGCTGAAGCTTTCTTT. The encoded protein is CASSGSQGALAEAFF. Full variable domain (missing parts from reference TRBV5-1 and TRBJ1-1): KAGVTQTPRYLIKTRGQQVTLSCSPISGHRSVSWYQQTPGQGLQFLFEYFSETQRNKGNFPGRFSGRQFSNSRSEMNVSTLELGDSALYLCASSGSQGALAEAFFGQGTRLTVV.

V usage is TRBV28 and J usage is TRBJ2-7; 14 bases match TRBD2. Trimming took 8 bases from V and 4 from J; bases not matched to a gene: 13. This CDR3 has 17 residues. The germline V gene has CDR1 MDHEN and CDR2 SYDVKM. This CDR3 reads CASSSPGLAGAPYEQYF. CDR3 coding DNA: TGTGCCAGCTCTTCTCCGGGACTAGCGGGAGCGCCGTACGAGCAGTACTTC.

DNA of the CDR3: TGCGCCAGCTCCGGGGACTCCTACAATGAGCAGTTCTTC. This encodes CASSGDSYNEQFF. The V gene is TRBV5-1, the J gene TRBJ2-1; perhaps TRBD2 as D (5 bases). V shed 7 bases and J shed 0 bases, with 8 bases lying between them. Germline loops: CDR1 SGHRS, CDR2 YFSETQ. The CDR3 totals 13 residues.

The gene calls are TRBV6-6 and TRBJ2-5; 9 nucleotides agree with TRBD1. The CDR3 extends over 15 amino acids. The junction had 10 bases not matched to a gene; V was cut back by 6 bases and J by 5 bases. From germline, CDR1 is MNHNY and CDR2 SVGAGI (reference sequence). The CDR3 sequence: CASRKGTGLRETQYF. The DNA for the CDR3 is TGTGCCAGCAGAAAAGGGACAGGGTTGAGGGAGACCCAGTACTTC.

The chain has TRBV5-8 and TRBJ2-1, with TRBD2 matching 10 bases. The CDR3 has 19 residues. V was clipped by 2 bases and J by 6 bases; unmatched bases: 17. CDR1 and CDR2 from the germline V gene are SGHTS and YDEGEE. CDR3 sequence reads: CASSFQSLLAGISTNEQFF. As DNA, the CDR3 is TGTGCCAGCAGCTTCCAATCCTTACTAGCGGGAATATCGACCAATGAGCAGTTCTTC.

V and J are TRBV5-1 and TRBJ2-7; 9 bases line up with TRBD1. The length of the CDR3 is 13 residues. Looked up from germline, CDR1 is SGHRS and CDR2 is YFSETQ. Trimming removed 4 bases from V and 7 bases from J; junction bases left unmatched: 6. DNA for the CDR3: TGCGCCAGCAGCCCAGACAGGGGGAGAGAGCAGTACTTC. It yields the protein CASSPDRGREQYF.

V usage is TRBV5-1 and J usage is TRBJ1-2, with TRBD1 matching 8 bases. Trimming at V came to 4 bases and at J to 2 bases, leaving 10 bases not matched to a gene. This CDR3 comprises 16 residues. Germline assignment: CDR1 SGHRS and CDR2 YFSETQ. The DNA of the CDR3 is TGCGCCAGCAGCCCAGGACAGGGAAGATCCAACTATGGCTACACCTTC. Residues: CASSPGQGRSNYGYTF.

V is TRBV6-1 and J is TRBJ2-3; tentatively, D is TRBD2 (7 bases). V was clipped by 6 bases and J by 4 bases, with 14 bases between them. Germline V gene lookup returns CDR1 MNHNS and CDR2 SASEGT. This CDR3 has 14 amino acids. The CDR3 DNA sequence: TGTGCCAGCAGGGCGGGAGCAGGGGCAGATACGCAGTATTTT. Translation: CASRAGAGADTQYF.

The V and J genes are TRBV4-2 and TRBJ1-5; TRBD1 matches 7 bases. V trimming: 1 base; J trimming: 2 bases; junction bases outside the gene matches: 5. The CDR3 spans 16 residues. CDR1 and CDR2 from the germline V gene are LGHNA and YNFKEQ. The CDR3 region has the DNA TGTGCCAGCAGCCAAGGAACAGGGGTGGGCAATCAGCCCCAGCATTTT. Amino acids: CASSQGTGVGNQPQHF.

The chain links TRBV28 to TRBJ2-1; D is perhaps TRBD2 (6 bases). V was shortened by 2 bases and J by 4 bases, with 9 bases between the two germline ends. The CDR3 contains 14 residues. Germline V gene lookup returns CDR1 MDHEN and CDR2 SYDVKM. The CDR3 spells CASSLTAGYNEQFF. The CDR3 nucleotides read TGTGCCAGCAGTTTAACTGCGGGGTACAATGAGCAGTTCTTC.

In its sample, this clone was seen once. This chain joins TRBV21-1 and TRBJ1-2; TRBD1, as called in the table, went unchecked against the DNA. TRBV21-1 is designated a pseudogene. The CDR3 totals 13 residues. The CDR3 protein is CASSKTDSYGYTF. In DNA form, the CDR3 reads TGTGCCAGCAGCAAGACCGACAGCTATGGCTACACCTTC.

This rearrangement joins TRBV29-1 to TRBJ2-1, with D maybe TRBD2 (6 bases). V gave up 3 bases and J gave up 4 bases, with 13 bases separating them. Looked up from germline, CDR1 is SQVTM and CDR2 is ANQGSEA. The CDR3 consists of 14 residues. The CDR3 nucleotides are TGCAGCGTTGATCGCAGCGGGTCTTACAATGAGCAGTTCTTC. It is translated as CSVDRSGSYNEQFF.

The chain couples TRBV5-5 to TRBJ2-1; 9 bases map to TRBD2. This CDR3 has 15 residues. Germline CDR1 and CDR2: SGHKS and YYEKEE (reference sequence). J was trimmed by 2 bases and V by 5 bases; bases with no gene match: 5. DNA of the CDR3: TGTGCCAGCAGAGGACTAGCGAAGACCTACAATGAGCAGTTCTTC. It specifies CASRGLAKTYNEQFF.